This passage covers 27 T cell receptor beta chains from one sample sequenced in a study of blood T cell repertoires in COVID-19. Assay: immunoSEQ multiplex PCR; the TCRdb copy retains only in-frame clones and omits some. Of more than 300,000 clones in the sample, roughly 90% were seen once. The sequenced material came from peripheral blood. Receptors originate from a woman in her 30s with COVID-19, enrolled during active disease.

The V and J genes are TRBV4-1 and TRBJ2-1; 7 bases are a match to TRBD1. The CDR3 covers 17 residues. V lost 2 bases and J lost 4; bases outside the gene matches: 11. Germline lookup yields CDR1 MGHRA and CDR2 YSYEKL. CDR3 protein: CASSQTPGGSNYNEQFF. In nucleotides, the CDR3 is TGCGCCAGCAGCCAAACGCCAGGGGGTTCTAATTACAATGAGCAGTTCTTC.

The rearrangement joins TRBV19 to TRBJ2-5; D is uncertain. V was trimmed by 3 bases and J by 3 bases, leaving 8 bases between them. CDR3 length: 13 amino acids. Germline CDR1 LNHDA, CDR2 SQIVND (reference sequence). In DNA, the CDR3 is TGTGCCAGTAGTATTAACAGAGAAGAGACCCAGTACTTC. It encodes CASSINREETQYF.

The chain employs TRBV2 and TRBJ1-5; tentatively, D is TRBD1 (5 bases). CDR1 is SNHLY, CDR2 FYNNEI, per germline. V was clipped by 6 bases and J by 7 bases, with 16 bases between them. The CDR3 contains 14 residues. The CDR3 sequence is CASSPGELGQPQHF. The CDR3, as DNA: TGTGCCAGCAGCCCGGGGGAGTTAGGGCAGCCCCAGCATTTT. The variable domain in full, with the rest retrieved from reference TRBV2 and TRBJ1-5, is EPEVTQTPSHQVTQMGQEVILRCVPISNHLYFYWYRQILGQKVEFLVSFYNNEISEKSEIFDDQFSVERPDGSNFTLKIRSTKLEDSAMYFCASSPGELGQPQHFGDGTRLSIL.

V gene TRBV5-1 combines with J gene TRBJ1-1, with D tentatively TRBD1 (5 bases). In germline, CDR1 is SGHRS, CDR2 YFSETQ. Between the trimmed V and J ends, which lost 0 bases and 7 bases, there was a span of 7 bases. The CDR3 contains 12 residues. Here the CDR3 DNA reads TGCGCCAGCAGCTTGGGACAGAATGAAGCTTTCTTT. Translating gives CASSLGQNEAFF.

V is TRBV7-2 and J is TRBJ1-1; D call uncertain. The V and J ends lost 5 bases and 1 base respectively, with 8 bases between them. Germline V gene data show CDR1 as SGHTA and CDR2 as FQGNSA. The CDR3 extends over 13 amino acids. The CDR3 bases are TGTGCCAGCAGCGTACAGAGGAACACTGAAGCTTTCTTT. Translation: CASSVQRNTEAFF.

CDR3 coding DNA: TGTGCCAGCAGCCAGGATCGTGAGCAGTACTTC. Translation: CASSQDREQYF. V is TRBV7-6 and J is TRBJ2-7; D gene ambiguous. There are 11 residues in the CDR3. V was cut by 5 bases and J by 7 bases, with 9 bases left in between. CDR1 is SGHVS and CDR2 is FNYEAQ in the germline V gene. The full variable domain, in which reference TRBV7-6 and TRBJ2-7 provide the parts outside the CDR3, is GAGVSQSPRYKVTKRGQDVALRCDPISGHVSLYWYRQALGQGPEFLTYFNYEAQQDKSGLPNDRFSAERPEGSISTLTIQRTEQRDSAMYRCASSQDREQYFGPGTRLTVT.

The gene calls are TRBV5-1 and TRBJ2-3; 14 bases are shared with TRBD2. Germline CDR1 and CDR2: SGHRS and YFSETQ. The length of the CDR3 is 17 residues. Trimming removed 0 bases from V and 2 bases from J; junction bases left unmatched: 2. The CDR3 loop is CASSLETSGGATDTQYF. The CDR3 DNA follows: TGCGCCAGCAGCTTGGAGACTAGCGGGGGGGCCACAGATACGCAGTATTTT.

The rearrangement links TRBV7-9 to TRBJ1-2, with TRBD1 matching 7 bases. V dropped 5 bases and J dropped 0; count of bases not matched to a gene: 6. Germline CDR1 reads SEHNR; CDR2 reads FQNEAQ (reference sequence). The CDR3 length is 15 residues. This CDR3 is CASSRTGEANYGYTF. The CDR3 DNA follows: TGTGCCAGCAGCCGAACAGGGGAAGCTAACTATGGCTACACCTTC. The variable domain in full, completed from reference TRBV7-9 and TRBJ1-2, reads DTGVSQNPRHKITKRGQNVTFRCDPISEHNRLYWYRQTLGQGPEFLTYFQNEAQLEKSRLLSDRFSAERPKGSFSTLEIQRTEQGDSAMYLCASSRTGEANYGYTFGSGTRLTVV.

The chain carries TRBV6-2 or TRBV6-3 and TRBJ1-6; D remains ambiguous. In germline, CDR1 is MNHEY, CDR2 SVGEGT. This CDR3 region has 12 residues. V was pared by 6 bases and J by 17 bases, with 17 bases between. The CDR3 DNA follows: TGTGCCAGCAGCCTAGGCTGGGCCTGGGTCCACTTT. Amino acids: CASSLGWAWVHF.

This clone was observed a single time. This sequence joins TRBV24-1 and TRBJ1-5; perhaps TRBD1 as D (5 bases). V was trimmed by 4 bases and J by 9 bases, leaving 12 bases between them. Germline CDR1 reads KGHDR; CDR2 reads SFDVKD. The CDR3 is 13 residues long. DNA for the CDR3: TGTGCCACCAGTGACCGGGACTCAGGGCCCCAGCATTTT. Protein sequence: CATSDRDSGPQHF.

DNA for the CDR3: TGCGCCAGCAGCCAAAGCCGGGCGGGGGGGACCCACGAGCAGTACTTC. It codes for CASSQSRAGGTHEQYF. The chain combines TRBV4-3 with TRBJ2-7, with TRBD2 matching over 9 bases. The CDR3 spans 16 residues. Germline assignment: CDR1 LGHNA and CDR2 YSLEER. V shed 2 bases and J 5 bases; nucleotides not matched to a gene: 10.

The chain combines TRBV2 with TRBJ2-3, with 7 bases fitting TRBD1. The germline CDR1 and CDR2 sequences are SNHLY and FYNNEI. V shed 8 bases and J 5 bases; nucleotides not matched to a gene: 10. The CDR3 runs 14 residues. The CDR3 reads CASARQGRGDTQYF. The CDR3 DNA is TGTGCCAGCGCCCGACAGGGCAGAGGAGATACGCAGTATTTT.

The J gene is TRBJ2-3, the V gene TRBV6-5; TRBD2 is a possible D gene (5 bases). CDR1 and CDR2 (germline): MNHEY, SVGAGI. Trimming took off 6 bases at V and 0 bases at J, with 13 bases between the two ends. The CDR3 is 15 residues long. This CDR3 is CASSLGLPSTDTQYF. DNA of the CDR3: TGTGCCAGCAGCCTAGGACTGCCGAGCACAGATACGCAGTATTTT.

The table lists this clone with a count of one. The CDR3 DNA follows: TGTGCCAGCAGCGCCGGGACAGGAAGTAATGAAAAACTGTTTTTT. It translates to CASSAGTGSNEKLFF. The chain carries TRBV5-8 and TRBJ1-4; 8 bases align to TRBD1. This CDR3 is 15 amino acids long. Trimming took 4 bases from V and 4 from J; bases not matched to a gene: 6. Germline CDR1 is SGHTS and CDR2 is YDEGEE.

CDR3: CASNTLGGDLNTEAFF. The CDR3 DNA follows: TGTGCCAGCAACACATTAGGGGGGGATTTGAACACTGAAGCTTTCTTT. The genes are TRBV7-9 and TRBJ1-1, with D perhaps matching TRBD1 (6 bases). Trimming removed 7 bases from V and 0 bases from J, with 18 bases in between. Germline loops: CDR1 SEHNR, CDR2 FQNEAQ (reference sequence). The CDR3 extends over 16 amino acids.

The chain employs TRBV6-6 and TRBJ1-2; 7 bases are a match to TRBD1. The CDR3 extends over 15 amino acids. Germline V gives CDR1 MNHNY, CDR2 SVGAGI (reference sequence). V trimming: 6 bases; J trimming: 0 bases; junction bases outside the gene matches: 7. This chain's CDR3 is CASSRDSTSNYGYTF. CDR3 DNA sequence: TGTGCCAGCAGCCGGGACAGCACCTCTAACTATGGCTACACCTTC.

The gene calls are TRBV18 and TRBJ1-4; 7 nucleotides agree with TRBD1. With V trimmed by 8 bases and J by 3 bases, 6 bases remained unmatched. The CDR3 length is 14 residues. CDR1 KGHSH and CDR2 LQKENI come from the germline V gene. The CDR3 DNA is TGTGCCAGCACTGAACAGGGGTCTAATGAAAAACTGTTTTTT. Amino acid sequence: CASTEQGSNEKLFF. Filled out from reference TRBV18 and TRBJ1-4, the complete variable domain reads NAGVMQNPRHLVRRRGQEARLRCSPMKGHSHVYWYRQLPEEGLKFMVYLQKENIIDESGMPKERFSAEFPKEGPSILRIQQVVRGDSAAYFCASTEQGSNEKLFFGSGTQLSVL.

This chain connects TRBV29-1 to TRBJ1-1; D ambiguous. The CDR3 is 13 amino acids. Germline V lookup: CDR1 SQVTM, CDR2 ANQGSEA. Between the trimmed V and J ends, which lost 6 bases and 1 base, there was a span of 12 bases. The CDR3 DNA reads as TGCAGCGTGTTTACAGTGGGGAACACTGAAGCTTTCTTT. It codes for CSVFTVGNTEAFF.

J is TRBJ1-4 and V is TRBV7-2; D gene uncertain. The CDR3 is 14 residues long. The germline V and J ends were trimmed by 5 bases and 4 bases, with 11 bases remaining between them. Per the germline V gene, CDR1 is SGHTA and CDR2 is FQGNSA. The CDR3 spells CASSPGGLNEKLFF. CDR3 nucleotides: TGTGCCAGCAGCCCCGGCGGACTTAATGAAAAACTGTTTTTT. The full variable domain, with the rest looked up from reference TRBV7-2 and TRBJ1-4, is GAGVSQSPSNKVTEKGKDVELRCDPISGHTALYWYRQSLGQGLEFLIYFQGNSAPDKSGLPSDRFSAERTGGSVSTLTIQRTQQEDSAVYLCASSPGGLNEKLFFGSGTQLSVL.

This sequence joins TRBV27 and TRBJ1-1; TRBD1 is a possible D gene (5 bases). Germline V gene sequence: CDR1 MNHEY, CDR2 SMNVEV (reference sequence). This CDR3 has 17 residues. Trimming left V 5 bases short and J 5 bases short, with 24 bases between. DNA of the CDR3: TGTGCCAGCAGTGGGGGGGAGAGAAGGGCCCTGGGTACTGAAGCTTTCTTT. Translating gives CASSGGERRALGTEAFF.

The chain employs TRBV15 and TRBJ1-5, with 11 bases fitting TRBD1. Germline CDR1 LNHNV, CDR2 YYDKDF (reference sequence). The CDR3 spans 16 residues. V gave up 5 bases and J gave up 2 bases; unmatched junction bases: 5. The CDR3, as DNA: TGTGCCACCAGCTTTCGGACAGGGGGCGGCAATCAGCCCCAGCATTTT. Amino acids: CATSFRTGGGNQPQHF.

The rearrangement joins TRBV6-6 to TRBJ2-2, with D perhaps TRBD2 (6 bases). This CDR3 is 16 amino acids long. Deletions cut 5 bases from V and 4 bases from J, with 17 bases between. Germline loops: CDR1 MNHNY, CDR2 SVGAGI (reference sequence). This chain's CDR3 is CASSVQVARGTGELFF. CDR3 sequence (DNA): TGTGCCAGCAGTGTCCAGGTGGCGCGGGGCACCGGGGAGCTGTTTTTT.

The gene calls are TRBV2 and TRBJ1-5; 7 positions match TRBD1. V lost 4 bases and J lost 5; bases outside the gene matches: 2. CDR3 length: 13 amino acids. Germline CDR1 and CDR2: SNHLY and FYNNEI. The CDR3: CASSGQGYQPQHF. The CDR3 region has the DNA TGTGCCAGCAGTGGACAGGGTTATCAGCCCCAGCATTTT.

The rearrangement joins TRBV5-1 to TRBJ2-1, with D perhaps TRBD2 (7 bases). Germline-derived CDR1 and CDR2 are SGHRS and YFSETQ. The V end was cut by 3 bases, the J end by 4 bases, with 20 bases between. CDR3 length: 17 residues. CDR3 coding DNA: TGCGCCAGCAGCTCGTTCGGGGGGCCGCCCAAGTACAATGAGCAGTTCTTC. As protein: CASSSFGGPPKYNEQFF.

V and J are TRBV6-1 and TRBJ1-5; TRBD1 agrees at 9 bases. CDR3 size: 14 residues. J was trimmed by 4 bases and V by 6 bases; bases with no gene match: 4. The germline V gene has CDR1 MNHNS and CDR2 SASEGT. As DNA, the CDR3 is TGTGCCAGCAGCGGACAGGGGAGAAATCAGCCCCAGCATTTT. As protein: CASSGQGRNQPQHF.

The rearrangement joins TRBV5-1 to TRBJ1-3, with TRBD1 matching over 9 bases. Trimming at V came to 0 bases and at J to 5 bases, leaving 0 bases not matched to a gene. Germline V gene lookup returns CDR1 SGHRS and CDR2 YFSETQ. CDR3 length: 14 amino acids. CDR3 sequence: CASSLDRGRNTIYF. CDR3 bases: TGCGCCAGCAGCTTGGACAGGGGGCGAAACACCATATATTTT.

V and J are TRBV27 and TRBJ1-3; D is ambiguous. Germline-derived CDR1 and CDR2 are MNHEY and SMNVEV (reference sequence). The V and J ends lost 0 bases and 4 bases respectively, with 4 bases between them. This CDR3 has 13 amino acids. The CDR3 sequence is CASSLSAGNTIYF. The CDR3 region has the DNA TGTGCCAGCAGTTTATCGGCCGGAAACACCATATATTTT.